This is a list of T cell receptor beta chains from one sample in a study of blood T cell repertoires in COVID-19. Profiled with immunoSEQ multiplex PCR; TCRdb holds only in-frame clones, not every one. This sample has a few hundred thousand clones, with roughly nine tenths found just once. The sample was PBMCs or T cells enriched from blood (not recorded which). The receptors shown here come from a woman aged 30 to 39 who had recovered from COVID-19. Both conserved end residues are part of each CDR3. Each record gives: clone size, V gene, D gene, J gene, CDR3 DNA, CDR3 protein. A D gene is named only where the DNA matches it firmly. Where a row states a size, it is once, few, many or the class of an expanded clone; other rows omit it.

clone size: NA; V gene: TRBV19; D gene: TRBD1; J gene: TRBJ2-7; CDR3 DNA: TGTGCCAGTAGTCGGACCCCCGGGACAGGGACGTACGAGCAGTACTTC; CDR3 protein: CASSRTPGTGTYEQYF
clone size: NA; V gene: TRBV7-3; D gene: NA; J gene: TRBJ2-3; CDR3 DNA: TGTGCCAGCAGCCGGGGACATCTCACAGATACGCAGTATTTT; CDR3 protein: CASSRGHLTDTQYF
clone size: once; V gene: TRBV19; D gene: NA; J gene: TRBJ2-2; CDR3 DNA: TGTGCCAGTATCACGCGGGGGAACACCGGGGAGCTGTTTTTT; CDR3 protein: CASITRGNTGELFF
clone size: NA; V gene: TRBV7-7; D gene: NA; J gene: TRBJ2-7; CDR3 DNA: TGTGCCAGCAGCCCGGGGGACTCCTACGAGCAGTACTTC; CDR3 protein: CASSPGDSYEQYF
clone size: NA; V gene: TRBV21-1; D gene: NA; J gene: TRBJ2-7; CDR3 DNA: TGTGCCAGCAGCAAAGAGAGGCTAGCGGCAGCCCGCAGTCCCGAGCAGTACTTC; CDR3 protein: CASSKERLAAARSPEQYF
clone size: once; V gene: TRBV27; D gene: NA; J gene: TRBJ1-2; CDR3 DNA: TGTGCCAGCAGTTGGACACCGAACTATGGCTACACCTTC; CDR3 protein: CASSWTPNYGYTF
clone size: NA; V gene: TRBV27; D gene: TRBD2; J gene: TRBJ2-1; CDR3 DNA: TGTGCCAGCAGTTTATCGACTAGCGGGAGGGCCGATGAGCAGTTCTTC; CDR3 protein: CASSLSTSGRADEQFF
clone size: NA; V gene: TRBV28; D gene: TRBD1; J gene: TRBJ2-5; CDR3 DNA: TGTGCCAGCAGTCGACCTCGGGACAGCCCCGGGGAGACCCAGTACTTC; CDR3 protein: CASSRPRDSPGETQYF
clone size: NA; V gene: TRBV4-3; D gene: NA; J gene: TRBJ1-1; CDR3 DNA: TGCGCCAGCAGCGAACCACCGGGCACTGAAGCTTTCTTT; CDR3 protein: CASSEPPGTEAFF
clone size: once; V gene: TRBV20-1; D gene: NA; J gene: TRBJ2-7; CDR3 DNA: TGCAGTGCTAGTCCCGCTTCAGGGAAATACGAGCAGTACTTC; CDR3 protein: CSASPASGKYEQYF
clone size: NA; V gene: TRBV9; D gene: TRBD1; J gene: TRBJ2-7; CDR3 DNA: TGTGCCAGCAGCATAACAGGGGGCGTTGAGCAGTACTTC; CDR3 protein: CASSITGGVEQYF
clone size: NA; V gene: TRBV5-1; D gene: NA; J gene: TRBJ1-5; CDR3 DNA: TGCGCCAGCAGCTTAGGCGGCAGACAGCCCCAGCATTTT; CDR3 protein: CASSLGGRQPQHF
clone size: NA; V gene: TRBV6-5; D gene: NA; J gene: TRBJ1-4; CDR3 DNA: TGTGCCAGCAGTACACGGGGGGGAACTAATGAAAAACTGTTTTTT; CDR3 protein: CASSTRGGTNEKLFF
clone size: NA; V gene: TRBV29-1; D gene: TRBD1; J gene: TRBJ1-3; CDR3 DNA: TGCAGCGCAGGACAGGGGAGAAACACCATATATTTT; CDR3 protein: CSAGQGRNTIYF
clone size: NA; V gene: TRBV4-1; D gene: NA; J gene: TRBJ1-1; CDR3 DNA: TGCGCCAGCAGCCAAAAGTTAATACAGGGCTACACTGAAGCTTTCTTT; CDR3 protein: CASSQKLIQGYTEAFF
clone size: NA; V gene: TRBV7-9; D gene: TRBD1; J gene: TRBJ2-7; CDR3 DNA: TGTGCCAGCAGCATCCGGGACAGCTACGAGCAGTACTTC; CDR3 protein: CASSIRDSYEQYF
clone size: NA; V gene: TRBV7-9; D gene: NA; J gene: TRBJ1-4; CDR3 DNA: TGTGCCAGCAAGTTCGGTGCGGCAACTAATGAAAAACTGTTTTTT; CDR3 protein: CASKFGAATNEKLFF
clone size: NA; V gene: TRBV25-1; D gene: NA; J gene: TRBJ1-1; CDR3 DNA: TGTGCCAGCAGTGAATTTTACGGGAGTCACCGCGAAGCTTTCTTT; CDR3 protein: CASSEFYGSHREAFF
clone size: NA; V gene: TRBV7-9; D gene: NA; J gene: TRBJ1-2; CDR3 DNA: TGTGCCAGCAGCGCTGCCTCGGGCTATGGCTACACCTTC; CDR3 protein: CASSAASGYGYTF
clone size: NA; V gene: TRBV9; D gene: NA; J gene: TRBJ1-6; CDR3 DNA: TGTGCCAGCAGTGAGGAAACCGGAATCCCCTCCTATAATTCACCCCTCCACTTT; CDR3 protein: CASSEETGIPSYNSPLHF
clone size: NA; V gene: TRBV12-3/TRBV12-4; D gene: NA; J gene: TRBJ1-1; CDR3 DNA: TGTGCCAGCAGTTTGAGTAACGGGGAAGCTTTCTTT; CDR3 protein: CASSLSNGEAFF
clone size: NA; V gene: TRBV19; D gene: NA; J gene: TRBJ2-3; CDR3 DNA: TGTGCCAGTAGTATCAGGGTCCCAGATACGCAGTATTTT; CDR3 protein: CASSIRVPDTQYF
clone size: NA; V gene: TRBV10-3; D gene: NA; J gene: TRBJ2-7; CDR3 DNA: TGTGTAGGGGGGGACGGAGGATACGAGCAGTACTTC; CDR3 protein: CVGGDGGYEQYF
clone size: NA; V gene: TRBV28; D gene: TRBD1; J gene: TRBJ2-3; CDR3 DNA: TGTGCCCAGCAGGGGGCGGGCGCAGATACGCAGTATTTT; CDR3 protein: CAQQGAGADTQYF